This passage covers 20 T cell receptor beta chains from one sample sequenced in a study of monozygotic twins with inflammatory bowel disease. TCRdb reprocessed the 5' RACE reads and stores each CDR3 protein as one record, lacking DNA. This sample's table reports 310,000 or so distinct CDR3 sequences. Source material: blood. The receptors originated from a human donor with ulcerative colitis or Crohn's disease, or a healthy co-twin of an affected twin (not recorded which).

CDR3 sequence: CSALQGALNQPQHF. The chain recombines TRBV20-1 with TRBJ1-5; absent DNA, TCRdb's TRBD1 call cannot be checked. CDR1 and CDR2 from the germline V gene are DFQATT and SNEGSKA (reference sequence). This CDR3 region has 14 residues.

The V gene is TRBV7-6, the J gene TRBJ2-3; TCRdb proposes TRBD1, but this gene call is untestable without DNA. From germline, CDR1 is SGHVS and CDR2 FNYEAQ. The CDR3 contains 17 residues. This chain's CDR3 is CASSLDWRGGSTDTQYF.

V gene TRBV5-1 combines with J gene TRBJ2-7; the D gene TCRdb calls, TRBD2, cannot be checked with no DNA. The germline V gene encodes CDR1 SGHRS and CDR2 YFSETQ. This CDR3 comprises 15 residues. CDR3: CASSLAWGLAGEQYF.

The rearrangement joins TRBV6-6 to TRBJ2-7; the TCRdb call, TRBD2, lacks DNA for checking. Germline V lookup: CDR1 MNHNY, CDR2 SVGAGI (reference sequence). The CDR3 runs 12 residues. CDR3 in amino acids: CASSPTGGGQYF.

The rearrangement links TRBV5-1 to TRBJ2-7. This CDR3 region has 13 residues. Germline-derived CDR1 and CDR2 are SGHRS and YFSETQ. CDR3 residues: CASSTLTTYEQYF.

CDR3 sequence reads: CASSPTTGGVGSF. The chain couples TRBV7-2 to TRBJ2-1; as DNA is missing, the TRBD1 call by TCRdb cannot be tested. The CDR3 extends over 13 amino acids. Germline CDR1 and CDR2: SGHTA and FQGNSA.

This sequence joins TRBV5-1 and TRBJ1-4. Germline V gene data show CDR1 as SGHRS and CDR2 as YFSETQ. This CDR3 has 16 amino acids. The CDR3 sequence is CASSLGYGLTNEKLFF.

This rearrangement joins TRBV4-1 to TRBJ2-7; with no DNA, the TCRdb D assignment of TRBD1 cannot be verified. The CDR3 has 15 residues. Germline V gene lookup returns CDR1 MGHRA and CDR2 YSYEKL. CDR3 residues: CASSQVRDSHYEQYF.

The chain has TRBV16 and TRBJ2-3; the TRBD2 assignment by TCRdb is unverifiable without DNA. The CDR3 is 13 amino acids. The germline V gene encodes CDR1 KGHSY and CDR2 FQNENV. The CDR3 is CASSQWAAPAQYF.

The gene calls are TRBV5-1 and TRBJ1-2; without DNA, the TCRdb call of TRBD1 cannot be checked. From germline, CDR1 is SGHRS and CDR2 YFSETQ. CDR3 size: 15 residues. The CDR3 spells CASSKDREKHYGYTF.

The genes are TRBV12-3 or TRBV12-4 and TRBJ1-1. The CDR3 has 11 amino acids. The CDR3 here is CASSYRVEAFF.

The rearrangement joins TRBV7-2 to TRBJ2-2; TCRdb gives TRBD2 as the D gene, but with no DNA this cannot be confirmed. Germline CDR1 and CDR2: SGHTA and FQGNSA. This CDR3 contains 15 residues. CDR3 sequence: CASSLITGGAGELFF.

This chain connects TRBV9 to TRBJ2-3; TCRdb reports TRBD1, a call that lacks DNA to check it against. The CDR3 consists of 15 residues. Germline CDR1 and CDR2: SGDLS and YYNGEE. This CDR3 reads CASSGGGYSTDTQYF.

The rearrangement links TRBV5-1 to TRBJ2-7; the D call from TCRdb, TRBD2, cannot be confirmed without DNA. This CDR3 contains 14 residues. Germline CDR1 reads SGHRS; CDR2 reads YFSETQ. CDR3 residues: CASSPGLAGVEQYF.

The CDR3 protein is CASSLGTRDYNEQFF. The chain recombines TRBV4-3 with TRBJ2-1; TCRdb reports TRBD2, a call that lacks DNA to check it against. The CDR3 covers 15 residues. Germline V gene data show CDR1 as LGHNA and CDR2 as YSLEER.

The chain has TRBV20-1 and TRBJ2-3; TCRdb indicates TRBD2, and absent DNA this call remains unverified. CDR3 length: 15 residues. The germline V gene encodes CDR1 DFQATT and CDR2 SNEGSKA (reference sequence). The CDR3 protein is CSAKGLAGWADTQYF.

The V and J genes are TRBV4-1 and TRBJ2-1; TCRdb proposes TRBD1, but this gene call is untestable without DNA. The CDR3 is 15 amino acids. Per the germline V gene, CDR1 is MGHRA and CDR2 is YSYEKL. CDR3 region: CASSRGQGGYNEQFF.

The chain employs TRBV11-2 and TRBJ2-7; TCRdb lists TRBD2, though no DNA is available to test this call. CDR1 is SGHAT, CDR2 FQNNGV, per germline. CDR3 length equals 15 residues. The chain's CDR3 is CASSLDPQGGYEQYF.

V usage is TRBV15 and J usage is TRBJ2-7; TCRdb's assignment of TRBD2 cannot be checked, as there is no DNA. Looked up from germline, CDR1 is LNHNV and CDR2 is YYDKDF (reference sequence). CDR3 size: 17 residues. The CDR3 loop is CATSRDFPGRPPYEQYF. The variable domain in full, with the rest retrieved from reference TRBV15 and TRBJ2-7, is DAMVIQNPRYQVTQFGKPVTLSCSQTLNHNVMYWYQQKSSQAPKLLFHYYDKDFNNEADTPDNFQSRRPNTSFCFLDIRSPGLGDTAMYLCATSRDFPGRPPYEQYFGPGTRLTVT.

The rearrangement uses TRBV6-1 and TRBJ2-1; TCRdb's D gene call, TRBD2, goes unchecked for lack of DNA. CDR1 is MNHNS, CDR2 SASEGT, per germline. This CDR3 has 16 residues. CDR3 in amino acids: CASSTPGLAGLGEQFF.